This T cell receptor (beta chain) was retrieved from a study of shared clonotypes between healthy human individuals. Study-wide findings and caveats: Against clonotypes common to all four donors, non-shared ones had lower generation probabilities. Genetic and exposure-history diversity was limited by the few donors. As a rule, naive subsets had a larger estimated richness than memory subsets.

Positive CCR7 selection of CD45RO-negative cells yielded the naive CD8 cells, and terminally differentiated effector memory CD45RA+ cells were excluded. Points on this clone: What it binds is unknown.

Here immunoSEQ multiplex PCR was the method, and the copy in TCRdb shows in-frame clones only, minus some. The sample carries about 580,000 clones, 95% to 98% recorded once. J lost 2 bases, V lost 5 bases, and 6 bases had no gene match. This CDR3 has 15 residues. Germline V gives CDR1 LNHDA, CDR2 SQIVND (reference sequence). The clonotype originates from a man under 40 in good health. The sequenced material came from naive CD8+ T cells sorted from blood. The chain joins TRBV19 to TRBJ1-1; TRBD1 matches at 9 bases. CDR3 protein: CASSLLTGGNTEAFF. For the CDR3, the DNA is TGTGCCAGTAGTCTCCTGACAGGGGGAAACACTGAAGCTTTCTTT.